Described below is a single T cell receptor beta chain sequence and its context. The data derive from a study of blood T cell repertoires in COVID-19. Study details: Acute and convalescent COVID-19 samples came from the United States, Italy and Spain.

V lost 4 bases and J 2 bases, leaving 19 bases between the germline ends. CDR3 length: 17 amino acids. Germline V gene data show CDR1 as LGHDT and CDR2 as YNNKEL (reference sequence). The method was immunoSEQ multiplex PCR; TCRdb's version includes in-frame clones alone and lacks a portion of them. The profile covers under 100,000 clones, with around 81% appearing a single time and about 12% taken by the ten largest. Specimen: peripheral blood. The rearrangement uses TRBV3-1 (or the pseudogene TRBV3-2) and TRBJ2-3, with D tentatively TRBD2 (5 bases). This TCR was recovered from a woman in her sixties or seventies with active or convalescent COVID-19. This CDR3 reads CASSRRLPGKSTDTQYF. The CDR3 coding sequence is TGTGCCAGCAGCCGCCGCCTTCCGGGAAAGTCCACAGATACGCAGTATTTT.